The 8 T cell receptor beta chains presented below share a single source sample, sequenced in a study of T cells after yellow fever vaccination. TCRdb ran MiXCR on the 5' RACE reads and lists one entry per CDR3 protein. This repertoire shows about 300,000 distinct CDR3 sequences, around 6.8% found once; its top ten account for about a sixth. Here the sequenced sample was PBMCs, taken 45 days after the first yellow fever vaccination. These receptor sequences come from a man younger than 30 who received the YFV17D yellow fever vaccine.

This clonotype showed up many times. The CDR3 sequence: CASSSMGGFSYTEAFF. CDR3 DNA: TGTGCCAGCAGTTCAATGGGTGGTTTCTCGTACACTGAAGCTTTCTTT. The chain uses TRBV27 and TRBJ1-1, with no clear D. The length of the CDR3 is 16 residues. The germline V gene encodes CDR1 MNHEY and CDR2 SMNVEV (reference sequence). The V and J ends lost 4 bases and 3 bases respectively, with 18 bases between them.

This clonotype was seen more than once but under ten times. This chain links TRBV12-3 or TRBV12-4 with TRBJ2-5; D is perhaps TRBD1 (6 bases). The V end was cut by 0 bases, the J end by 4 bases, with 12 bases between. The CDR3 consists of 15 residues. The CDR3, as DNA: TGTGCCAGCAGTTTAGCGGGGGCCCCCCCAGAGACCCAGTACTTC. Residues: CASSLAGAPPETQYF.

The gene calls are TRBV20-1 and TRBJ1-4, with no clear D. The length of the CDR3 is 13 residues. Per germline, CDR1 DFQATT and CDR2 SNEGSKA (reference sequence). The CDR3 is CAWEGGANEKLFF. DNA for the CDR3: TGCGCGTGGGAGGGTGGGGCTAATGAAAAACTGTTTTTT.

This clonotype was picked up a small number of times. The rearrangement links TRBV4-3 to TRBJ2-1, with 8 bases fitting TRBD2. V lost 2 bases, J lost 2 bases, and 5 bases stayed unmatched. Germline assignment: CDR1 LGHNA and CDR2 YSLEER. This CDR3 comprises 16 residues. The CDR3 loop reads CASSQPSSGAYNEQFF. In DNA, the CDR3 is TGCGCCAGCAGCCAACCGAGTAGCGGGGCCTACAATGAGCAGTTCTTC.

The table lists this clonotype with a few counts. The chain employs TRBV7-2 and TRBJ1-1, with a possible D match to TRBD1 (6 bases). CDR1 is SGHTA, CDR2 FQGNSA, per germline. V lost 5 bases and J lost 7, with 17 bases in between. This CDR3 has 14 amino acids. The CDR3 DNA reads as TGTGCCAGCAGCCACCGACAGGAGACGATTGAAGCTTTCTTT. Protein sequence: CASSHRQETIEAFF.

This clonotype appeared a few times. The chain has TRBV28 and TRBJ2-3; D gene uncertain. Germline CDR1 MDHEN, CDR2 SYDVKM. There are 11 residues in the CDR3. V lost 3 bases and J 14 bases, leaving 12 bases between the germline ends. The CDR3 DNA reads TGTGCCAGCAGTTTGTGGCGTGTCCCGTATTTT. It encodes CASSLWRVPYF. Combining the CDR3 with reference TRBV28 and TRBJ2-3 gives the whole variable domain DVKVTQSSRYLVKRTGEKVFLECVQDMDHENMFWYRQDPGLGLRLIYFSYDVKMKEKGDIPEGYSVSREKKERFSLILESASTNQTSMYLCASSLWRVPYFGPGTRLTVL.

This clonotype occurred many times. The chain has TRBV12-3 or TRBV12-4 and TRBJ1-6; 7 bases match TRBD1. After removal of 1 base from V and 7 bases from J, the junction contained 4 bases not matched to a gene. The CDR3 has 15 amino acids. This chain's CDR3 is CASSLEGARNSPLHF. CDR3 coding DNA: TGTGCCAGCAGTTTAGAGGGGGCTAGGAATTCACCCCTCCACTTT.

The rearrangement joins TRBV11-2 to TRBJ1-1; D perhaps matches TRBD1 (5 bases). Germline CDR1 SGHAT, CDR2 FQNNGV. Trimming removed 3 bases from V and 1 base from J, with 12 bases in between. The CDR3 is 15 residues long. The CDR3 sequence is CASSFPSGGNTEAFF. The CDR3 DNA sequence: TGTGCCAGCAGCTTCCCCTCCGGGGGGAACACTGAAGCTTTCTTT.